This TCR beta chain originates from a study of OX40 agonist ivuxolimab in advanced cancers. TCRdb's copy holds only in-frame clones and misses some; the assay was immunoSEQ multiplex PCR. The sample has 75,000 to 100,000 clones, approximately 80% seen once; the top ten hold 5.5%. Germline CDR1 and CDR2: LNHDA and SQIVND (reference sequence). The V end was cut by 2 bases, the J end by 2 bases, with 10 bases between. This CDR3 contains 14 residues. Sequencing used CD4+ or CD8+ T cells sorted from blood, obtained in a trial of the OX40 agonist ivuxolimab. This TCR came from an adult with an advanced solid tumor such as melanoma, head and neck, liver or kidney cancer. V is TRBV19 and J is TRBJ2-7, with D tentatively TRBD1 or TRBD2 (6 bases each). The CDR3 sequence is CASSIKGGTYEQYF. The CDR3 region has the DNA TGTGCCAGTAGTATAAAGGGGGGTACCTACGAGCAGTACTTC. Full variable domain (rest looked up from reference TRBV19 and TRBJ2-7): DGGITQSPKYLFRKEGQNVTLSCEQNLNHDAMYWYRQDPGQGLRLIYYSQIVNDFQKGDIAEGYSVSREKKESFPLTVTSAQKNPTAFYLCASSIKGGTYEQYFGPGTRLTVT.